The 24 T cell receptor beta chains below were found in one sample sequenced in a study of blood T cell repertoires in COVID-19. Generated by immunoSEQ multiplex PCR, the TCRdb table keeps only in-frame clones and is missing some. The table includes about 140,000 clones, about 80% detected once. The sample taken for sequencing was peripheral blood. The receptor set was obtained from a human donor in a cohort sampled during active COVID-19.

The chain combines TRBV13 with TRBJ1-4; TRBD1 matches at 11 bases. Germline values: CDR1 PRHDT, CDR2 FYEKMQ (reference sequence). CDR3 length: 17 amino acids. Trimming removed 5 bases from V and 1 base from J; junction bases left unmatched: 6. The CDR3 spells CASSGPGTGGTNEKLFF. The DNA of the CDR3 is TGTGCCAGCAGCGGGCCCGGGACAGGGGGAACTAATGAAAAACTGTTTTTT.

V gene TRBV28 combines with J gene TRBJ2-7, with 9 bases identical to TRBD2. V trimming: 4 bases; J trimming: 6 bases; junction bases outside the gene matches: 13. CDR1 is MDHEN and CDR2 is SYDVKM in the germline V gene. The CDR3 totals 16 residues. The CDR3 is CASSSPRGLAPPEQYF. The CDR3 nucleotides are TGTGCCAGCAGTTCCCCTCGGGGACTAGCACCCCCCGAGCAGTACTTC.

The V call is TRBV18, the J call TRBJ2-5, with D tentatively TRBD2 (6 bases). V lost 6 bases and J 1 base, leaving 12 bases between the germline ends. CDR1 and CDR2 from the germline V gene are KGHSH and LQKENI. This CDR3 spans 14 amino acids. The CDR3 is CASSRGLFQETQYF. In DNA form, the CDR3 reads TGTGCCAGCTCCCGGGGACTTTTCCAAGAGACCCAGTACTTC.

This chain joins TRBV19 and TRBJ1-2; 12 bases agree with TRBD1. Trimming took 6 bases from V and 8 from J; bases not matched to a gene: 13. Germline assignment: CDR1 LNHDA and CDR2 SQIVND (reference sequence). The CDR3 is 16 amino acids. The CDR3 is CASSDRRGQGAGGYTF. In nucleotides, the CDR3 is TGTGCCAGTAGCGACCGCCGGGGACAGGGGGCGGGAGGCTACACCTTC.

The chain joins TRBV5-4 to TRBJ1-6; no clear D gene. The CDR3 loop spans 14 amino acids. V lost 2 bases, J lost 3 bases, and 6 bases lay in between. In germline, CDR1 is SGHNT, CDR2 YYREEE (reference sequence). The DNA for the CDR3 is TGTGCCAGCAGCTTAGCGGACTATAATTCACCCCTCCACTTT. It specifies CASSLADYNSPLHF. Combining the CDR3 with reference TRBV5-4 and TRBJ1-6 gives the whole variable domain ETGVTQSPTHLIKTRGQQVTLRCSSQSGHNTVSWYQQALGQGPQFIFQYYREEENGRGNFPPRFSGLQFPNYSSELNVNALELDDSALYLCASSLADYNSPLHFGNGTRLTVT.

The chain combines TRBV9 with TRBJ2-5; 9 bases are a match to TRBD2. Germline loops: CDR1 SGDLS, CDR2 YYNGEE. CDR3 length equals 14 residues. V was pared by 1 base and J by 5 bases, with 3 bases of the junction left unmatched. CDR3 protein: CASSVWLAGETQYF. CDR3 coding DNA: TGTGCCAGCAGCGTATGGCTAGCGGGGGAGACCCAGTACTTC.

The chain recombines TRBV29-1 with TRBJ2-7; a possible D gene is TRBD2 (7 bases). The CDR3 has 13 amino acids. The V end was cut by 5 bases, the J end by 2 bases, with 13 bases between. Germline lookup yields CDR1 SQVTM and CDR2 ANQGSEA. CDR3 residues: CSVSRGAPYEQYF. The CDR3 DNA is TGCAGCGTTAGTCGGGGGGCTCCCTACGAGCAGTACTTC.

This chain joins TRBV19 and TRBJ1-1, with D possibly being TRBD1 (5 bases). V dropped 4 bases and J dropped 2 bases, with 11 bases sitting between them. Germline V CDR1 and CDR2: LNHDA, SQIVND (reference sequence). This CDR3 has 14 amino acids. The CDR3 sequence: CASSTDMINTEAFF. The CDR3 DNA reads TGTGCCAGTAGTACGGACATGATAAACACTGAAGCTTTCTTT.

This sequence joins TRBV3-1 (or the pseudogene TRBV3-2) and TRBJ2-3; TRBD2 might be the D (6 bases). Germline lookup yields CDR1 LGHDT and CDR2 YNNKEL (reference sequence). V lost 1 base, J lost 3 bases, and 8 bases lay in between. The CDR3 length is 14 residues. CDR3 region: CASSQAEGTDTQYF. CDR3 in DNA: TGTGCCAGCAGCCAAGCGGAGGGTACAGATACGCAGTATTTT.

The rearrangement links TRBV27 to TRBJ2-7; possibly TRBD1 for D (6 bases). The V gene's germline CDR1 is MNHEY and CDR2 SMNVEV (reference sequence). This CDR3 is built from 18 residues. The V end was cut by 4 bases, the J end by 3 bases, with 25 bases between. The CDR3 loop is CASSSIKGVRRIYYEQYF. DNA for the CDR3: TGTGCCAGCAGTTCAATTAAGGGGGTAAGGCGCATTTACTACGAGCAGTACTTC.

The chain combines TRBV9 with TRBJ1-5; D remains unclear. Trimming shortened V by 4 bases and J by 1 base, and 15 bases separated the two germline ends. Germline CDR1 SGDLS, CDR2 YYNGEE. The CDR3 covers 16 residues. DNA for the CDR3: TGTGCCAGCAGCCCCCGGGAGGGAGGCAGCAATCAGCCCCAGCATTTT. Protein sequence: CASSPREGGSNQPQHF. The full variable domain, rest sourced from reference TRBV9 and TRBJ1-5, is DSGVTQTPKHLITATGQRVTLRCSPRSGDLSVYWYQQSLDQGLQFLIQYYNGEERAKGNILERFSAQQFPDLHSELNLSSLELGDSALYFCASSPREGGSNQPQHFGDGTRLSIL.

The chain's CDR3 is CSTDRGSNTEAFF. The CDR3 DNA is TGCAGCACGGACAGGGGGAGTAACACTGAAGCTTTCTTT. The V and J genes are TRBV29-1 and TRBJ1-1, with 10 bases identical to TRBD1. Germline loops: CDR1 SQVTM, CDR2 ANQGSEA. The CDR3 consists of 13 residues. V was clipped by 8 bases and J by 2 bases; unmatched bases: 5.

The CDR3: CASSGTQGGTSGANVLTF. CDR3 nucleotides: TGCGCCAGCAGTGGTACACAGGGGGGGACTTCTGGGGCCAACGTCCTGACTTTC. The genes are TRBV10-2 and TRBJ2-6, with a possible D match to TRBD1 (8 bases). CDR1 is WSHSY, CDR2 SAAADI, per germline. The CDR3 length is 18 residues. V lost 4 bases to trimming and J lost 1 base, with 17 bases between them.

V gene TRBV6-2 or TRBV6-3 combines with J gene TRBJ2-2; perhaps TRBD1 as D (6 bases). Between the trimmed V and J ends, which lost 5 bases and 0 bases, there was a span of 7 bases. This CDR3 spans 14 amino acids. Germline CDR1 reads MNHEY; CDR2 reads SVGEGT. The CDR3 loop reads CASSRTANTGELFF. CDR3 sequence (DNA): TGTGCCAGCAGTCGGACAGCGAACACCGGGGAGCTGTTTTTT.

The chain links TRBV27 to TRBJ2-7; TRBD2 might be the D (7 bases). Germline V gene data show CDR1 as MNHEY and CDR2 as SMNVEV (reference sequence). V was shortened by 8 bases and J by 3 bases, with 14 bases between the two germline ends. There are 13 residues in the CDR3. CDR3 sequence: CASGGAKYYEQYF. The CDR3 DNA reads as TGTGCCAGCGGGGGGGCGAAGTACTACGAGCAGTACTTC.

The rearrangement joins TRBV5-1 to TRBJ1-6; 10 nucleotides align to TRBD1. The CDR3 covers 14 residues. The V and J ends lost 4 bases and 13 bases, in that order; junction bases with no gene match: 8. Per the germline V gene, CDR1 is SGHRS and CDR2 is YFSETQ. As DNA, the CDR3 is TGCGCCAGCAGCATGGGACAGGGGTCGGAGCCCCTCCACTTT. This gives the protein CASSMGQGSEPLHF.

The chain is built from TRBV7-2 and TRBJ1-2; possible D gene TRBD1, 5 bases. Trimming took 5 bases from V and 2 from J, leaving 15 bases between them. The CDR3 is made up of 15 amino acids. Germline CDR1 is SGHTA and CDR2 is FQGNSA. CDR3 residues: CASSAREGGNYGYTF. The CDR3 coding sequence is TGTGCCAGCAGCGCCAGGGAGGGAGGAAACTATGGCTACACCTTC.

The CDR3 region has the DNA TGTGCCAGCAGCCCGGGGAGGGGTACGCAGTATTTT. The encoded protein is CASSPGRGTQYF. The chain uses TRBV6-5 and TRBJ2-3; 7 nucleotides line up with TRBD2. The J segment lost 8 bases and the V segment lost 6 bases, leaving 5 bases of the junction unmatched. This CDR3 region has 12 residues. Per the germline V gene, CDR1 is MNHEY and CDR2 is SVGAGI.

The chain links TRBV9 to TRBJ2-5, with a weak D call TRBD1 (5 bases). V was shortened by 0 bases and J by 2 bases, with 8 bases between the two germline ends. CDR1 and CDR2 from the germline V gene are SGDLS and YYNGEE. There are 14 residues in the CDR3. CDR3 residues: CASSVGGIQETQYF. CDR3 nucleotide sequence: TGTGCCAGCAGCGTAGGGGGCATTCAAGAGACCCAGTACTTC.

The CDR3 nucleotides are TGTGCCAGCAGCGTAGATGGAGGTAGCAATCAGCCCCAGCATTTT. Translated: CASSVDGGSNQPQHF. The V gene is TRBV9, the J gene TRBJ1-5; D ambiguous. Germline CDR1 reads SGDLS; CDR2 reads YYNGEE. The CDR3 has 15 amino acids. V lost 0 bases and J lost 0, with 7 bases in between.

This clone was observed many times. The chain employs TRBV2 and TRBJ2-7; 10 bases fit TRBD2. Trimming cost V 0 bases and J 0 bases; bases outside gene matches: 8. Germline loops: CDR1 SNHLY, CDR2 FYNNEI. The CDR3 has 18 residues. CDR3 nucleotides: TGTGCCAGCAGTGAAGCATTCCCTCTAGCGGGGGCCTCCTACGAGCAGTACTTC. Its translation: CASSEAFPLAGASYEQYF.

V gene TRBV10-3 combines with J gene TRBJ1-1, with 9 bases that match TRBD1. Germline V CDR1 and CDR2: ENHRY, SYGVKD. The CDR3 loop spans 15 amino acids. With V trimmed by 6 bases and J by 0 bases, 5 bases remained unmatched. CDR3 amino acids: CAIRTGQGVNTEAFF. In DNA, the CDR3 is TGTGCCATCAGAACGGGACAGGGCGTGAACACTGAAGCTTTCTTT.

The chain is built from TRBV5-1 and TRBJ1-2, with D perhaps matching TRBD1 (6 bases). Germline V gene lookup returns CDR1 SGHRS and CDR2 YFSETQ. This CDR3 comprises 14 residues. The V and J ends lost 2 bases and 4 bases respectively, with 12 bases between them. The CDR3 DNA sequence: TGCGCCAGCAGCTTTGGGGCAGGGGTCTATGGCTACACCTTC. Protein product: CASSFGAGVYGYTF.

Points on this clone: Other DNA sequences within the sample encode an identical CDR3. The chain's CDR3 is CASSEDRVYGYTF. For the CDR3, the DNA is TGTGCCAGCAGTGAGGACAGGGTCTATGGCTACACCTTC. The V call is TRBV6-1, the J call TRBJ1-2; 8 bases line up with TRBD1. In germline, CDR1 is MNHNS, CDR2 SASEGT. CDR3 length: 13 amino acids. Germline trimming cut 3 bases from V and 4 bases from J; bases unmatched to any gene: 1.